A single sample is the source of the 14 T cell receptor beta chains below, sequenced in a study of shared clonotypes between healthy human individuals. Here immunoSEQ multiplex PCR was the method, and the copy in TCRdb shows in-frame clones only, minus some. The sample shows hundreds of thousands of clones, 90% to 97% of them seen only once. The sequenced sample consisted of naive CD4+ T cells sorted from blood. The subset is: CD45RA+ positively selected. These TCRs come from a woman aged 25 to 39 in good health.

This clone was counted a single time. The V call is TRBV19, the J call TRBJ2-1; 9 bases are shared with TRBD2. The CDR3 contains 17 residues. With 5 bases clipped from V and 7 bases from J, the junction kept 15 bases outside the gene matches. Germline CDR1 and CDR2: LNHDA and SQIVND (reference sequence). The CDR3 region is CASSVPSARGGRNEQFF. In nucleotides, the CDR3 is TGTGCCAGTAGTGTGCCCTCGGCGCGGGGGGGGAGGAATGAGCAGTTCTTC.

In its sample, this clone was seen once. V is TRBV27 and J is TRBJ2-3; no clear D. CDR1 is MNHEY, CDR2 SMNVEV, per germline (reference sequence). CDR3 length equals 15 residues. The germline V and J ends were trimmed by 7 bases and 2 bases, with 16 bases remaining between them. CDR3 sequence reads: CASKKQESATDTQYF. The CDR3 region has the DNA TGTGCCAGCAAGAAACAAGAGAGTGCCACAGATACGCAGTATTTT.

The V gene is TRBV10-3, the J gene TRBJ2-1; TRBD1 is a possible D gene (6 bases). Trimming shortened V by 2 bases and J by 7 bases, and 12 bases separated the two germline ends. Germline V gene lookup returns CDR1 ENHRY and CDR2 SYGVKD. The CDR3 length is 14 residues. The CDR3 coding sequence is TGTGCCATCAGTGAGATACAGGGCCCAAATGAGCAGTTCTTC. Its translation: CAISEIQGPNEQFF.

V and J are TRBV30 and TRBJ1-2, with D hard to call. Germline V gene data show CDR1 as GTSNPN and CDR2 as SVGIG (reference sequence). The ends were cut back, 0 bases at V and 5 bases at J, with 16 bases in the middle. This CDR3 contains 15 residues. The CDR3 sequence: CAWSVGTHGDYGYTF. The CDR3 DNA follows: TGTGCCTGGAGTGTGGGTACTCACGGGGATTATGGCTACACCTTC.

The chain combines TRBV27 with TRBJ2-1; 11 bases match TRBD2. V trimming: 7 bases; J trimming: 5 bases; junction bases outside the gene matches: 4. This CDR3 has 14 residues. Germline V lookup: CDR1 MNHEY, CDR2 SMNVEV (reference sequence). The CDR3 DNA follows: TGTGCCAGCAAACAGACTAGCGGGAACAATGAGCAGTTCTTC. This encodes CASKQTSGNNEQFF.

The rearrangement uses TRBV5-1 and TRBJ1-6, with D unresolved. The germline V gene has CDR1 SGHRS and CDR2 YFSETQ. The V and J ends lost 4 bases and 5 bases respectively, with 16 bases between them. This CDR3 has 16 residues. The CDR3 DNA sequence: TGCGCCAGCAGCGGGTCCGGTACCGAAAATAATTCACCCCTCCACTTT. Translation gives CASSGSGTENNSPLHF.

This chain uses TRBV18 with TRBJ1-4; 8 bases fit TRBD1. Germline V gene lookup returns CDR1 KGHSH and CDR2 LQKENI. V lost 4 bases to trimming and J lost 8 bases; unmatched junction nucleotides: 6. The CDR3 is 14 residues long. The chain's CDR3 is CASSQGQDREKLFF. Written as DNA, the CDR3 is TGTGCCAGCTCACAGGGACAGGATAGAGAAAAACTGTTTTTT.

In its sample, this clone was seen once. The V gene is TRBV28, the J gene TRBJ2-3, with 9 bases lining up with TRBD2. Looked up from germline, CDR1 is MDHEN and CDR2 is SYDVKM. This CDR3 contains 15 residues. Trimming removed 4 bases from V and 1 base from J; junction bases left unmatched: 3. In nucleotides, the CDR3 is TGTGCCAGCAGTTCTATAGCGGGAGGCACAGATACGCAGTATTTT. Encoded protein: CASSSIAGGTDTQYF.

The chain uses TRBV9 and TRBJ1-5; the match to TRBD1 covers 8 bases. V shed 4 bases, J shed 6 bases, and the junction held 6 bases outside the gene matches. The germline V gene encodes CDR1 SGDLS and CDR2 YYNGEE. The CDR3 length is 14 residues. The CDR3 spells CASSKTGDGQPQHF. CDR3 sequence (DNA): TGTGCCAGCAGCAAGACAGGGGACGGTCAGCCCCAGCATTTT.

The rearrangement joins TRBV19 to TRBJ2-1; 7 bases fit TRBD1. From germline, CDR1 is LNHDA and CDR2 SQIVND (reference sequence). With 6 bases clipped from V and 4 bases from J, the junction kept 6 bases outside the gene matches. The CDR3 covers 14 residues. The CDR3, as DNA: TGTGCCAGTAGCCACAGGGGTGAATACAATGAGCAGTTCTTC. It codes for CASSHRGEYNEQFF. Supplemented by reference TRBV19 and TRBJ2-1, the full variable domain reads DGGITQSPKYLFRKEGQNVTLSCEQNLNHDAMYWYRQDPGQGLRLIYYSQIVNDFQKGDIAEGYSVSREKKESFPLTVTSAQKNPTAFYLCASSHRGEYNEQFFGPGTRLTVL.

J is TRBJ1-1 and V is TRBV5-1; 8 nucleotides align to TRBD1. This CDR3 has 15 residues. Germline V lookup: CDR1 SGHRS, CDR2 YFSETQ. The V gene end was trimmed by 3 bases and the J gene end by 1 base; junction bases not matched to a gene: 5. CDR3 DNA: TGCGCCAGCAGCTCCCGGACAGGGCAGAACACTGAAGCTTTCTTT. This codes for CASSSRTGQNTEAFF.

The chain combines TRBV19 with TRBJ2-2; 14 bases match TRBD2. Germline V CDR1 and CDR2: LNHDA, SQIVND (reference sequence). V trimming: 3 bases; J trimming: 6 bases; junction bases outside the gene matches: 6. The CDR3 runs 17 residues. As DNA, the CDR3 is TGTGCCAGTAGTATGACTAGCGGGAGGGCCTCGGCCGGGGAGCTGTTTTTT. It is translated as CASSMTSGRASAGELFF. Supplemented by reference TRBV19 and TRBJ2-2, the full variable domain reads DGGITQSPKYLFRKEGQNVTLSCEQNLNHDAMYWYRQDPGQGLRLIYYSQIVNDFQKGDIAEGYSVSREKKESFPLTVTSAQKNPTAFYLCASSMTSGRASAGELFFGEGSRLTVL.

The CDR3 coding sequence is TGTGCCAGCAGTCCGCCCGGACGTCCGGGTGGCTACACCTTC. Its protein product is CASSPPGRPGGYTF. V and J are TRBV7-2 and TRBJ1-2; D unclear. V lost 6 bases and J 7 bases, leaving 18 bases between the germline ends. The CDR3 runs to 14 residues. Per the germline V gene, CDR1 is SGHTA and CDR2 is FQGNSA. The full variable domain, in which reference TRBV7-2 and TRBJ1-2 provide the parts outside the CDR3, is GAGVSQSPSNKVTEKGKDVELRCDPISGHTALYWYRQSLGQGLEFLIYFQGNSAPDKSGLPSDRFSAERTGGSVSTLTIQRTQQEDSAVYLCASSPPGRPGGYTFGSGTRLTVV.

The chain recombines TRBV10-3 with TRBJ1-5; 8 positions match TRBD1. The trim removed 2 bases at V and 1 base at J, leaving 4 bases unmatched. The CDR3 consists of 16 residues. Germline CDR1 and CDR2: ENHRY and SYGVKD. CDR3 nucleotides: TGTGCCATCAGTGAGGGGACAGGTAGAAGCAATCAGCCCCAGCATTTT. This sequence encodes CAISEGTGRSNQPQHF.